Below, 12 T cell receptor beta chains from the same sample are listed, as sequenced in a study of blood T cells in healthy people across ages. Using a J-beta primer mix together with a sample-barcoded 5' primer, a second PCR was run for roughly 6 to 12 cycles. Via MiXCR, TCRdb re-called the 5' RACE reads, giving one row per CDR3 protein. Of 550,000 to 650,000 distinct CDR3 sequences in the sample, around 27% were seen once. This same sample was also part of a study on T cells of mothers and their children.

Source material: blood. The receptors originated from a boy aged 2 to 9 in good health.

A few counts support this clonotype. The V and J genes are TRBV3-1 and TRBJ2-5; tentatively, D is TRBD1 (5 bases). CDR1 and CDR2 (germline): LGHDT, YNNKEL (reference sequence). V lost 4 bases and J 4 bases, leaving 13 bases between the germline ends. The CDR3 is 14 amino acids. CDR3 nucleotides: TGTGCCAGCAGCCCCTTCGCCCAGGGAGAGACCCAGTACTTC. Translation gives CASSPFAQGETQYF.

This clonotype was counted only a few times. V is TRBV7-3 and J is TRBJ1-1; D unclear. With 1 base removed from V and 1 base from J, the gap between germline ends came to 7 bases. This CDR3 is 14 amino acids long. The germline V gene encodes CDR1 SGHTA and CDR2 FQGTGA. The CDR3 sequence is CASSLSARNTEAFF. The CDR3 coding sequence is TGTGCCAGCAGCTTAAGTGCCAGGAACACTGAAGCTTTCTTT.

The sample holds many counts of this clonotype. The J gene is TRBJ2-5, the V gene TRBV19, with no clear D. CDR1 LNHDA and CDR2 SQIVND come from the germline V gene (reference sequence). The CDR3 contains 13 residues. V was cut by 7 bases and J by 5 bases, with 14 bases left in between. Here the CDR3 reads CASNGRGPETQYF. The DNA of the CDR3 is TGTGCCAGTAATGGTCGTGGCCCGGAGACCCAGTACTTC.

The DNA of the CDR3 is TGTGCCAGCAGTCTCTCCGGGACAGGGACGACACCCCTCCACTTT. It specifies CASSLSGTGTTPLHF. The rearrangement joins TRBV6-5 to TRBJ1-6; 9 bases are shared with TRBD1. There are 15 residues in the CDR3. Germline V gene data show CDR1 as MNHEY and CDR2 as SVGAGI. V lost 5 bases, J lost 11 bases, and 10 bases stayed unmatched.

V and J are TRBV3-1 and TRBJ2-3; 8 bases are shared with TRBD2. The CDR3 totals 17 residues. The V and J ends lost 0 bases and 2 bases, in that order; junction bases with no gene match: 7. Germline assignment: CDR1 LGHDT and CDR2 YNNKEL (reference sequence). The CDR3 coding sequence is TGTGCCAGCAGCCAAGATCGCGCTAGCGGGTTCACAGATACGCAGTATTTT. Translated, it gives CASSQDRASGFTDTQYF.

The chain links TRBV2 to TRBJ2-1; tentative D call: TRBD2 (5 bases). The V end lost 3 bases, the J end lost 4 bases, and 10 bases lay between the germline ends. The germline gives CDR1 SNHLY, CDR2 FYNNEI. The CDR3 sequence is 14 residues long. CDR3 nucleotides: TGTGCCAGCAGTGATTTAGGAGGTTACAATGAGCAGTTCTTC. It translates to CASSDLGGYNEQFF.

The CDR3 DNA is TGCGCCAGCAGTGAGGGGCCTTTCTACGAGCAGTACTTC. This codes for CASSEGPFYEQYF. The rearrangement joins TRBV10-1 to TRBJ2-7; D unresolved. Per germline, CDR1 WNHNN and CDR2 SYGVQD (reference sequence). Trimming took 2 bases from V and 3 from J, leaving 8 bases between them. This CDR3 is 13 amino acids long.

The chain employs TRBV10-3 and TRBJ2-5; possibly TRBD1 or TRBD2 for D (6 bases each). The CDR3 totals 15 residues. Germline CDR1 reads ENHRY; CDR2 reads SYGVKD. The V end lost 8 bases, the J end lost 5 bases, and 21 bases lay between the germline ends. The CDR3 loop is CAISKVGGTGETQYF. The CDR3 nucleotides read TGTGCCATCTCCAAGGTGGGGGGCACGGGGGAGACCCAGTACTTC.

This clonotype was detected a few times. The rearrangement links TRBV7-9 to TRBJ2-1; D unclear. Germline CDR1 reads SEHNR; CDR2 reads FQNEAQ (reference sequence). The V gene lost 2 bases and the J gene lost 1 base, with 9 bases spanning the gap. The CDR3 has 15 residues. This chain's CDR3 is CASSLWSQSYNEQFF. The CDR3 region has the DNA TGTGCCAGCAGCTTATGGTCGCAGTCCTACAATGAGCAGTTCTTC.

This chain links TRBV7-2 with TRBJ2-5; TRBD2 agrees at 10 bases. The J call is in doubt because the DNA end fits TRBJ2-1 better. The CDR3 contains 13 residues. Germline CDR1 is SGHTA and CDR2 is FQGNSA. The DNA for the CDR3 is TGTGCCAGCAGCTTAGGTCTAGCGGGAGCCCAGTTCTTC. Protein product: CASSLGLAGAQFF.

The V gene is TRBV11-2, the J gene TRBJ2-1; D possibly corresponds to TRBD1 (6 bases). Germline V gene data show CDR1 as SGHAT and CDR2 as FQNNGV. The length of the CDR3 is 14 residues. The V end lost 7 bases, the J end lost 3 bases, and 13 bases lay between the germline ends. CDR3 amino acids: CASNGRDNYNEQFF. CDR3 nucleotide sequence: TGTGCCAGCAATGGACGGGACAACTACAATGAGCAGTTCTTC.

This clonotype appeared a few times. This chain links TRBV6-5 with TRBJ2-5; 7 nucleotides agree with TRBD2. The length of the CDR3 is 14 residues. Germline V lookup: CDR1 MNHEY, CDR2 SVGAGI. Trimming removed 5 bases from V and 11 bases from J; junction bases left unmatched: 14. CDR3 nucleotide sequence: TGTGCCAGCAGTACGGAGCTCCTCAGGCGGGAGCAGTACTTC. Translating gives CASSTELLRREQYF.